These 5 T cell receptor beta chains were sequenced from one sample in a study of shared clonotypes between healthy human individuals. This table comes from immunoSEQ multiplex PCR, and its TCRdb copy is limited to in-frame clones, with some not included. The sample carries 550,000 to 600,000 clones, 98% recorded once. CD8 cells regarded as naive lacked CD45RO, were positively chosen for CCR7, and omitted terminally differentiated effector memory CD45RA+ cells. The sample comprised naive CD8+ T cells sorted from blood. These receptors were obtained from a man aged 30-40 years in good health.

CDR3 bases: TGTGCCAGCAGTGTGAAGACAGGGCTTGTCAATCAGCCCCAGCATTTT. It encodes CASSVKTGLVNQPQHF. The chain employs TRBV28 and TRBJ1-5; 7 positions agree with TRBD1. The CDR3 consists of 16 residues. The junction had 10 bases not matched to a gene; V was cut back by 5 bases and J by 3 bases. Germline V gene lookup returns CDR1 MDHEN and CDR2 SYDVKM.

The chain combines TRBV5-6 with TRBJ2-7; 9 bases are shared with TRBD1. Germline V gene lookup returns CDR1 SGHDT and CDR2 YYEEEE. The ends lost 2 bases at V and 5 bases at J; junction bases unmatched: 8. CDR3 length: 15 amino acids. The CDR3 spells CASSFGQGLGDEQYF. The CDR3 DNA reads TGTGCCAGCAGCTTTGGACAGGGGCTGGGCGACGAGCAGTACTTC.

The rearrangement links TRBV4-1 to TRBJ2-3; D is undetermined. Germline values: CDR1 MGHRA, CDR2 YSYEKL. V lost 2 bases, J lost 7 bases, and 7 bases lay in between. CDR3 length equals 12 residues. CDR3: CASSQPANTQYF. Here the CDR3 DNA reads TGCGCCAGCAGCCAACCAGCGAATACGCAGTATTTT.

The chain joins TRBV4-1 to TRBJ2-7; 7 nucleotides line up with TRBD2. Trimming removed 0 bases from V and 1 base from J; junction bases left unmatched: 3. The CDR3 is made up of 15 amino acids. CDR1 and CDR2 from the germline V gene are MGHRA and YSYEKL. In DNA, the CDR3 is TGCGCCAGCAGCCAAGATTGGGGACTATCCTACGAGCAGTACTTC. This codes for CASSQDWGLSYEQYF.

On this clone itself: Other DNA variants within this sample encode the same CDR3. The chain joins TRBV9 to TRBJ1-3; the D gene is possibly TRBD1 (5 bases). V was pared by 1 base and J by 2 bases, with 7 bases between. The CDR3 consists of 14 residues. Germline V CDR1 and CDR2: SGDLS, YYNGEE. The CDR3 nucleotides are TGTGCCAGCAGCGTACAGGGCGCTGGAAACACCATATATTTT. Residues: CASSVQGAGNTIYF. Full variable domain (outside the CDR3, taken from reference TRBV9 and TRBJ1-3): DSGVTQTPKHLITATGQRVTLRCSPRSGDLSVYWYQQSLDQGLQFLIQYYNGEERAKGNILERFSAQQFPDLHSELNLSSLELGDSALYFCASSVQGAGNTIYFGEGSWLTVV.